One and the same sample provided the 9 T cell receptor beta chains below, sequenced in a study of neurological immune-mediated disorders. Noted time point: longitudinal time-point 2. TCRdb passed the 5' RACE reads through MiXCR, listing each CDR3 protein once. The profile shows some 49,000 distinct CDR3 sequences, around 13% of them singletons. Sequencing input: PBMCs. The source of these receptors is a male donor with HTLV-1-associated myelopathy (HAM/TSP).

This clonotype was recorded many times. The chain is built from TRBV7-2 and TRBJ2-1; the match to TRBD2 covers 8 bases. The CDR3 spans 16 residues. CDR1 SGHTA and CDR2 FQGNSA come from the germline V gene. After removal of 5 bases from V and 4 bases from J, the junction contained 10 bases not matched to a gene. This CDR3 reads CASSENPGGRYNEQFF. The CDR3 DNA is TGTGCCAGCAGCGAGAACCCGGGGGGGCGGTACAATGAGCAGTTCTTC.

The J gene is TRBJ2-1, the V gene TRBV9; 8 bases are a match to TRBD2. This CDR3 region has 14 residues. J gave up 5 bases and V 7 bases, and 8 bases lay outside the gene matches. Per germline, CDR1 SGDLS and CDR2 YYNGEE. This CDR3 reads CASSRTSQNNEQFF. As DNA, the CDR3 is TGTGCCAGCTCTCGGACTAGCCAAAACAATGAGCAGTTCTTC.

In this sample, this clonotype turned up many times. CDR3 residues: CSASYRGNQPQHF. CDR3 in DNA: TGCAGTGCTAGTTACAGGGGAAATCAGCCCCAGCATTTT. This chain joins TRBV20-1 and TRBJ1-5; 7 nucleotides match TRBD1. V was pared by 3 bases and J by 4 bases, with 3 bases of the junction left unmatched. Germline CDR1 is DFQATT and CDR2 is SNEGSKA (reference sequence). The CDR3 spans 13 residues.

This clonotype occurred once. CDR3 nucleotides: TGTGCCAGCAGCGCGGGACTAGAGGGGACTGTTGGTGAACAGTTCTTC. It yields the protein CASSAGLEGTVGEQFF. The chain is built from TRBV6-4 and TRBJ2-1; TRBD2 matches at 8 bases. The CDR3 consists of 16 residues. V dropped 6 bases and J dropped 13; count of bases not matched to a gene: 20. Germline V gene sequence: CDR1 MRHNA, CDR2 SNTAGT.

This clonotype was recorded a few times. The rearrangement joins TRBV10-1 to TRBJ2-7; D is unresolved. The germline CDR1 and CDR2 sequences are WNHNN and SYGVQD (reference sequence). The germline V and J ends were trimmed by 0 bases and 6 bases, with 9 bases remaining between them. This CDR3 has 13 residues. The CDR3 DNA reads as TGCGCCAGCAGTGAGTCGAGTATTTCCGAGCAGTACTTC. Translated, it gives CASSESSISEQYF.

This clonotype occurred many times. The V and J genes are TRBV5-1 and TRBJ2-7, with a tentative D call TRBD1 (6 bases). The germline CDR1 and CDR2 sequences are SGHRS and YFSETQ. V was pared by 4 bases and J by 6 bases, with 20 bases between. The CDR3 sequence is 15 residues long. CDR3 DNA sequence: TGCGCCAGCAGCCCCCACCTGGACAGCGCCTCCGAGCAGTACTTC. Protein: CASSPHLDSASEQYF.

In this sample, this clonotype turned up many times. The rearrangement joins TRBV30 to TRBJ2-7; D is unresolved. Per the germline V gene, CDR1 is GTSNPN and CDR2 is SVGIG (reference sequence). V was trimmed by 5 bases and J by 0 bases, leaving 11 bases between them. The CDR3 runs 13 residues. The CDR3 spells CAWANGPSYEQYF. The CDR3 coding sequence is TGTGCCTGGGCCAACGGACCCTCCTACGAGCAGTACTTC. The full variable domain, completed using reference TRBV30 and TRBJ2-7, is SQTIHQWPATLVQPVGSPLSLECTVEGTSNPNLYWYRQAAGRGLQLLFYSVGIGQISSEVPQNLSASRPQDRQFILSSKKLLLSDSGFYLCAWANGPSYEQYFGPGTRLTVT.

This clonotype has a count of ten or more. This chain links TRBV7-3 with TRBJ1-1; weak D call: TRBD1 (5 bases). This CDR3 spans 14 amino acids. The germline V and J ends were trimmed by 0 bases and 1 base, with 6 bases remaining between them. Per the germline V gene, CDR1 is SGHTA and CDR2 is FQGTGA. DNA of the CDR3: TGTGCCAGCAGCTTAACAGGGACGAACACTGAAGCTTTCTTT. The encoded protein is CASSLTGTNTEAFF.

At least ten counts were recorded for this clonotype. This sequence joins TRBV6-5 and TRBJ1-2; unclear D gene. The CDR3 sequence is 18 residues long. Per germline, CDR1 MNHEY and CDR2 SVGAGI. V was pared by 4 bases and J by 4 bases, with 25 bases between. The CDR3 coding sequence is TGTGCCAGCAGTTCCCCCGGCGATACGGGCTTCGAGGGCTATGGCTACACCTTC. The encoded protein is CASSSPGDTGFEGYGYTF.